Sequencing of this TCR beta chain was carried out in a study of T cells after yellow fever vaccination. The study, taken as a whole, reports: Weaker in magnitude, the secondary response showed a faster peak on day 5 versus 15.

Trimming at V came to 0 bases and at J to 5 bases, leaving 8 bases not matched to a gene. The CDR3 is 15 residues long. The germline CDR1 and CDR2 sequences are DFQATT and SNEGSKA (reference sequence). This clonotype showed up many times. Its antigen remains unidentified. For TCR, cDNA came from 5'RACE template switching, which added a universal primer site and UMIs. TCRdb re-called the 5' RACE reads with MiXCR, one entry per CDR3 protein. The sample carries about 340,000 distinct CDR3 sequences, roughly an eighth recorded once. The specimen comprised CD4+ T cells sorted from PBMCs, sampled 15 days after the yellow fever booster vaccination. The source of this sequence is a man aged 18-30 years who received the YFV17D yellow fever vaccine. This sequence joins TRBV20-1 and TRBJ2-5, with 8 bases identical to TRBD2. CDR3 coding DNA: TGCAGTGCTAGAGATCAACCGGGGGGGCCGGAGACCCAGTACTTC. It specifies CSARDQPGGPETQYF.